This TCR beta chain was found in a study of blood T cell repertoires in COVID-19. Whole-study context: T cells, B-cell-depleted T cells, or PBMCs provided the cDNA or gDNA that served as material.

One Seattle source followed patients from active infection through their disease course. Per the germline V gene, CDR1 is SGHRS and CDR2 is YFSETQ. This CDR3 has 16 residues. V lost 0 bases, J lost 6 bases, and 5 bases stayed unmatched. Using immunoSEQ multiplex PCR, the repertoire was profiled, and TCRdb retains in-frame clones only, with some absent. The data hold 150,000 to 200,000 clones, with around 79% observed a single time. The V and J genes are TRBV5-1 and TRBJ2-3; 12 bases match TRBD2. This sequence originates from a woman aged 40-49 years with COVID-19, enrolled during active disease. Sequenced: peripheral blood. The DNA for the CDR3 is TGCGCCAGCAGCTTGGGGACTAGCGGGACGGAGGATACGCAGTATTTT. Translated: CASSLGTSGTEDTQYF.